This T cell receptor (beta chain) was retrieved from a study of regulatory T cells in long-lasting Graves disease. iRepertoire HTBI primers and Arm-PCR of CDR3 regions built TCR beta libraries. In TCRdb, the multiplex PCR reads were re-called with MiXCR into one record per CDR3 protein. This sample has hundreds of thousands of distinct CDR3 sequences, with 12% found just once. The germline V gene encodes CDR1 SGHKS and CDR2 YYEKEE (reference sequence). The trim removed 2 bases at V and 8 bases at J, leaving 4 bases unmatched. CDR3 length equals 14 residues. This sample's time point: newly diagnosed GD, antithyroid drugs for less than 3 months. The TCR library used RNA extracted from PBMCs. These data also featured in a second study, about T cells in Graves' hyperthyroidism and ophthalmopathy.

This specimen was peripheral blood mononuclear cells (PBMCs), taken at new diagnosis, from a patient treated with antithyroid drugs. The clonotype originates from a woman in her twenties or thirties with Graves disease. This rearrangement joins TRBV5-5 to TRBJ1-4; TRBD1 matches 9 bases. CDR3 in amino acids: CASSLPGQGEKLFF. The DNA of the CDR3 is TGTGCCAGCAGCTTACCGGGACAGGGAGAAAAACTGTTTTTT. The whole variable domain, remainder taken from reference TRBV5-5 and TRBJ1-4, is DAGVTQSPTHLIKTRGQQVTLRCSPISGHKSVSWYQQVLGQGPQFIFQYYEKEERGRGNFPDRFSARQFPNYSSELNVNALLLGDSALYLCASSLPGQGEKLFFGSGTQLSVL.